The 13 T cell receptor beta chains in this list originate from one sample, sequenced in a study of CD8 T cells in ankylosing spondylitis (dated by TCRdb to the late 2010s). Library preparation used 5' RACE. The sample was run on an Illumina HiSeq 2500. TCRdb applied fastp at Q25 and MiXCR to the public reads, then kept only in-frame beta chains. Rows are unified per CDR3 protein, each entry keeping the most common DNA and genes. This sample has 250,000 to 300,000 distinct CDR3 sequences in its table, and 15% to 20% of those were observed once. Around 7.8% of the sample is taken by the ten largest. The sequencing sample was made of blood, either unsorted or a sorted T cell fraction (not recorded which). The receptors here all came from a male donor with ankylosing spondylitis or in good health (not recorded which).

The CDR3 protein is CASSFQGDANTGELFF. The CDR3 nucleotides read TGTGCCAGCAGTTTTCAGGGGGACGCGAACACCGGGGAGCTGTTTTTT. V usage is TRBV27 and J usage is TRBJ2-2; 7 bases are a match to TRBD1. The CDR3 has 16 amino acids. J gave up 0 bases and V 3 bases, and 4 bases lay outside the gene matches. Germline V gives CDR1 MNHEY, CDR2 SMNVEV (reference sequence).

J is TRBJ1-5 and V is TRBV6-1; 12 nucleotides line up with TRBD1. The CDR3 spans 18 residues. Trimming removed 5 bases from V and 3 bases from J; junction bases left unmatched: 11. Per the germline V gene, CDR1 is MNHNS and CDR2 is SASEGT. The chain's CDR3 is CASSPRGGQGAVNQPQHF. As DNA, the CDR3 is TGTGCCAGCAGTCCCAGAGGGGGACAGGGGGCCGTCAATCAGCCCCAGCATTTT.

The rearrangement links TRBV9 to TRBJ2-2; D unclear. With 4 bases removed from V and 6 bases from J, the gap between germline ends came to 16 bases. In germline, CDR1 is SGDLS, CDR2 YYNGEE. This CDR3 spans 15 amino acids. DNA for the CDR3: TGTGCCAGCAGCCCCGGTACCGAGGCCGCCGGGGAGCTGTTTTTT. It yields the protein CASSPGTEAAGELFF. The full variable domain, with the rest looked up from reference TRBV9 and TRBJ2-2, is DSGVTQTPKHLITATGQRVTLRCSPRSGDLSVYWYQQSLDQGLQFLIQYYNGEERAKGNILERFSAQQFPDLHSELNLSSLELGDSALYFCASSPGTEAAGELFFGEGSRLTVL.

This clonotype has only a few counts. J is TRBJ2-1 and V is TRBV27, with no clear D. The germline gives CDR1 MNHEY, CDR2 SMNVEV (reference sequence). V shed 5 bases and J shed 0 bases, with 14 bases lying between them. The CDR3 loop spans 16 amino acids. For the CDR3, the DNA is TGTGCCAGCAGTCCCGGTATGATAAGCTCCTACAATGAGCAGTTCTTC. It yields the protein CASSPGMISSYNEQFF.

This clonotype was picked up a small number of times. The gene calls are TRBV27 and TRBJ2-6; D tentatively fits TRBD1 or TRBD2 (5 bases each). Germline loops: CDR1 MNHEY, CDR2 SMNVEV (reference sequence). Between the trimmed V and J ends, which lost 2 bases and 4 bases, there was a span of 15 bases. The CDR3 runs 17 residues. Here the CDR3 DNA reads TGTGCCAGCAGTTTAGAGGGGCCCCACGGCGGGGCCAACGTCCTGACTTTC. Translated: CASSLEGPHGGANVLTF.

This clonotype has only a few counts. In DNA, the CDR3 is TGTGCCACCAGTGATTTAGGACAAACTCAGCCCCAGCATTTT. Amino acid sequence: CATSDLGQTQPQHF. The V gene is TRBV24-1, the J gene TRBJ1-5; the D gene is possibly TRBD1 (5 bases). From germline, CDR1 is KGHDR and CDR2 SFDVKD. V was pared by 1 base and J by 6 bases, with 9 bases between. The length of the CDR3 is 14 residues.

This clonotype was detected only a few times. The chain recombines TRBV5-1 with TRBJ2-3; D not resolved. The V end was cut by 0 bases, the J end by 5 bases, with 10 bases between. The germline gives CDR1 SGHRS, CDR2 YFSETQ. The CDR3 sequence is 14 residues long. The CDR3 loop reads CASSLATSQDTQYF. CDR3 sequence (DNA): TGCGCCAGCAGCTTGGCTACTTCCCAAGATACGCAGTATTTT.

This clonotype showed up many times. This rearrangement joins TRBV20-1 to TRBJ1-2; possibly TRBD1 for D (5 bases). V was shortened by 3 bases and J by 6 bases, with 17 bases between the two germline ends. Per the germline V gene, CDR1 is DFQATT and CDR2 is SNEGSKA (reference sequence). The CDR3 loop spans 14 amino acids. This chain's CDR3 is CSASEGAGPDGYTF. In DNA form, the CDR3 reads TGCAGTGCTAGCGAAGGGGCAGGCCCCGATGGCTACACCTTC.

The rearrangement uses TRBV28 and TRBJ1-4; 11 bases agree with TRBD1. The CDR3 sequence is 15 residues long. Per germline, CDR1 MDHEN and CDR2 SYDVKM. Trimming took 5 bases from V and 7 from J; bases not matched to a gene: 6. The CDR3 DNA follows: TGTGCCAGCAGTCCCCCGGGACAGGGGGTTGAAAAACTGTTTTTT. Protein: CASSPPGQGVEKLFF. Complete variable domain (other parts from reference TRBV28 and TRBJ1-4): DVKVTQSSRYLVKRTGEKVFLECVQDMDHENMFWYRQDPGLGLRLIYFSYDVKMKEKGDIPEGYSVSREKKERFSLILESASTNQTSMYLCASSPPGQGVEKLFFGSGTQLSVL.

The chain is built from TRBV25-1 and TRBJ2-1; D gene unclear. The germline CDR1 and CDR2 sequences are MGHDK and SYGVNS. Trimming stripped 8 bases from V and 6 bases from J, with 11 bases between. The CDR3 is 12 amino acids. This CDR3 reads CASQRYPNEQFF. The DNA of the CDR3 is TGTGCCAGCCAGAGGTACCCCAATGAGCAGTTCTTC. Combining the CDR3 with reference TRBV25-1 and TRBJ2-1 gives the whole variable domain EADIYQTPRYLVIGTGKKITLECSQTMGHDKMYWYQQDPGMELHLIHYSYGVNSTEKGDLSSESTVSRIRTEHFPLTLESARPSHTSQYLCASQRYPNEQFFGPGTRLTVL.

Comment on this clonotype: A much more abundant neighbour one base away suggests this may be a read error. The rearrangement uses TRBV7-8 and TRBJ2-1; a possible D gene is TRBD1 (5 bases). In germline, CDR1 is SGHVS, CDR2 FQNEAQ. The length of the CDR3 is 15 residues. The CDR3 coding sequence is TGTGCCAGCAACTTAGTACAGGCGTCCTACAATGAGCAGTTCTTC. Its translation is CASNLVQASYNEQFF.

This clonotype was found many times. This chain links TRBV12-3 or TRBV12-4 with TRBJ2-5, with a tentative D call TRBD2 (6 bases). V dropped 6 bases and J dropped 2 bases, with 16 bases sitting between them. The CDR3 length is 15 residues. Here the CDR3 reads CASRLASQPQETQYF. DNA of the CDR3: TGTGCCAGCAGGCTAGCGTCACAACCTCAAGAGACCCAGTACTTC.

On this clonotype itself: Relative to the germline gene, one junction end is altered; a read error may explain this. This CDR3 is CVSRKDRGGGYTF. The CDR3 nucleotides are TGTGTCAGCAGGAAGGACAGGGGAGGCGGCTACACCTTC. The chain carries TRBV6-1 and TRBJ1-2, with 9 bases fitting TRBD1. Germline V gene sequence: CDR1 MNHNS, CDR2 SASEGT. The CDR3 sequence is 13 residues long.